This T cell receptor beta chain was sequenced for a study of T cell responses to AZD1222 COVID-19 vaccine. TCRdb's copy holds only in-frame clones and misses some; the assay was immunoSEQ multiplex PCR. The sample has roughly 55,000 clones; 89% are singletons. The CDR3 sequence is 12 residues long. Trimming shortened V by 2 bases and J by 2 bases, and 4 bases separated the two germline ends. The germline V gene encodes CDR1 SGHRS and CDR2 YFSETQ. This TCR came from an adult in good health. V usage is TRBV5-1 and J usage is TRBJ2-5; D is unresolved. Specimen: peripheral blood, collected on day 0 of AZD1222 vaccination. The CDR3 reads CASSFDQETQYF. The CDR3 DNA sequence: TGCGCCAGCAGCTTCGATCAAGAGACCCAGTACTTC.